This TCR beta chain was recorded in a study of T cells after yellow fever vaccination. Study in general: The authors prepared low-cell-number fractions using SMART-Seq v4 Ultra Low Input.

A word on this clonotype: Its target is unknown.

Synthesis of TCR cDNA relied on 5'RACE template switching, which attached a universal primer site and UMIs. TCRdb processed the 5' RACE reads anew with MiXCR; each CDR3 protein has one entry. The sample has just under 600,000 distinct CDR3 sequences; roughly 12% are singletons. Findings and limits, study-wide: Clonotypes appearing in both CD4 and CD8 compartments existed, and their share was small.

This clonotype was sampled from a man aged 25 to 40 who received the YFV17D yellow fever vaccine. The material sequenced was PBMCs, taken on the day of the yellow fever booster vaccination.

CDR3 nucleotide sequence: TGTGCCAGCAGTCTCAGGGTGGTCCTTCCCAATGAGCAGTTCTTC. It specifies CASSLRVVLPNEQFF. This sequence joins TRBV6-2 or TRBV6-3 and TRBJ2-1; D may be TRBD1 (5 bases). The CDR3 consists of 15 residues. Looked up from germline, CDR1 is MNHEY and CDR2 is SVGEGT. Trimming removed 5 bases from V and 6 bases from J, with 17 bases in between.